This T cell receptor beta chain is drawn from a study of CD8+ T cells in alopecia areata. The J segment lost 0 bases and the V segment lost 1 base, leaving 6 bases of the junction unmatched. The germline V gene has CDR1 SGHAT and CDR2 FQNNGV. The CDR3 is made up of 18 amino acids. About this clone: What it recognizes is unknown.

Sequencing relied on a cDNA template that was reverse transcribed from extracted RNA. Sequenced by immunoSEQ multiplex PCR; TCRdb stores in-frame clones only, minus some. Of some 4,800 clones in the sample, roughly 60% were seen once. The treatment is: oral pan-JAK inhibitor, 5-10 mg twice daily. Alopecia areata patients provided lesional scalp punch biopsies and peripheral blood, both collected for the study. Overall study findings and caveats: The presence of one nonresponder keeps the tie between baseline CD8+ expansion and response uncertain. Numerous clones, expanded in lesions, remained in scalp and blood during tofacitinib.

The V call is TRBV11-2, the J call TRBJ2-6; 7 positions agree with TRBD1. This sequence originates from a human donor with alopecia areata. The source was skin, collected at roughly week 36, from a patient treated with tofacitinib. The CDR3 region has the DNA TGTGCCAGCAGCTTAGGACAGGGCTATAGCTCTGGGGCCAACGTCCTGACTTTC. Translating it yields CASSLGQGYSSGANVLTF.